What follows describes a single T cell receptor beta chain. Assay: immunoSEQ multiplex PCR; the TCRdb copy retains only in-frame clones and omits some. The repertoire has 75,000 to 90,000 clones, roughly 95% of them found once; the top ten carry 1.1% to 1.5%. These data come from a study of human versus mouse CDR3 diversity and MHC coevolution. The CDR3 runs 15 residues. Looked up from germline, CDR1 is MNHEY and CDR2 is SMNVEV (reference sequence). Losses at the gene ends were 4 bases for V and 2 bases for J; bases not matched to a gene: 4. The genes are TRBV27 and TRBJ1-1, with 10 positions matching TRBD1. Sequenced input: naive CD4+ T cells from blood. Subset noted: CD45RO-negative CD62L-positive naive CD4 T cells. This clonotype was sampled from a person aged 30 to 69 in good health. The CDR3 DNA follows: TGTGCCAGCAGTTCGACAGGGGGCGATAACACTGAAGCTTTCTTT. This sequence encodes CASSSTGGDNTEAFF.